These 5 T cell receptor beta chains share one sample of origin, sequenced in a study of blood T cell repertoires in COVID-19 (dated by TCRdb to about 2020). Libraries were built with the immunoSEQ multiplex PCR assay. TCRdb provides this immuneACCESS table in a form limited to in-frame rearrangements. Some clones are lacking; in checked studies, under half of them reflect an unresolved V gene, and why the rest are absent is not known. Counted in this sample were over 150,000 clones; roughly four fifths of them appeared once. Of the sample, approximately 10% falls within the top ten clones. Specimen: PBMCs or T cells enriched from blood (not recorded which). The receptors derive from a man aged 35-49 years who had recovered from COVID-19.

V is TRBV7-9 and J is TRBJ2-1; D is possibly TRBD2 (5 bases). This CDR3 region has 15 residues. The germline V gene encodes CDR1 SEHNR and CDR2 FQNEAQ (reference sequence). V lost 2 bases and J lost 0, with 8 bases in between. The CDR3 bases are TGTGCCAGCAGCTTACGGGATGGCTCCTACAATGAGCAGTTCTTC. Translation: CASSLRDGSYNEQFF.

This chain joins TRBV24-1 and TRBJ2-7; tentative D call: TRBD2 (5 bases). CDR1 and CDR2 (germline): KGHDR, SFDVKD. This CDR3 comprises 15 residues. V was pared by 2 bases and J by 6 bases, with 16 bases between. Written as DNA, the CDR3 is TGTGCCACCAGTGATTCCGGGATCTTCCAGCGCGAGCAGTACTTC. Protein sequence: CATSDSGIFQREQYF.

The chain recombines TRBV3-1 (or the pseudogene TRBV3-2) with TRBJ2-5, with TRBD2 matching 14 bases. Germline lookup yields CDR1 LGHDT and CDR2 YNNKEL (reference sequence). Germline trimming cut 2 bases from V and 5 bases from J; bases unmatched to any gene: 4. The CDR3 is 16 amino acids. CDR3 loop: CASSQWTSGRRETQYF. The DNA of the CDR3 is TGTGCCAGCAGCCAATGGACTAGCGGGAGGCGGGAGACCCAGTACTTC.

The chain couples TRBV24-1 to TRBJ2-5; D perhaps matches TRBD2 (7 bases). Germline V gene data show CDR1 as KGHDR and CDR2 as SFDVKD. The V end was cut by 8 bases, the J end by 5 bases, with 17 bases between. The CDR3 is 14 residues long. This CDR3 reads CATMTAGAGETQYF. CDR3 bases: TGTGCCACCATGACCGCGGGGGCAGGGGAGACCCAGTACTTC.

V gene TRBV11-2 combines with J gene TRBJ1-4, with D tentatively TRBD1 (6 bases). The V gene's germline CDR1 is SGHAT and CDR2 FQNNGV. This CDR3 is 15 amino acids long. Deletions cut 1 base from V and 12 bases from J, with 18 bases between. This CDR3 reads CASSLGATGTVELFF. The CDR3 DNA is TGTGCCAGCAGCTTAGGGGCCACAGGGACCGTAGAACTGTTTTTT.